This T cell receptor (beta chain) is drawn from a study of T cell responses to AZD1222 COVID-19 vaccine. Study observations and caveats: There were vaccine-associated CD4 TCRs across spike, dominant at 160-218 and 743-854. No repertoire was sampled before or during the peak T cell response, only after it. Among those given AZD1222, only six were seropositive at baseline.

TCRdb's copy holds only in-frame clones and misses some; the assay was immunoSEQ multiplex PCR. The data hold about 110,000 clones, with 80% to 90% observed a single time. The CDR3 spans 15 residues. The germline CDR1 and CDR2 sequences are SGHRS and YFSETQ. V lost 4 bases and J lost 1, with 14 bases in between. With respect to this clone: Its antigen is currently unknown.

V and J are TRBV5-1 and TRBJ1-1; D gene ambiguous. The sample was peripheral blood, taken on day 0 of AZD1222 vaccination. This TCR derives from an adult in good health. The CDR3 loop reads CASSEYVGKNTEAFF. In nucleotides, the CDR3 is TGCGCCAGCAGCGAATATGTAGGGAAGAACACTGAAGCTTTCTTT. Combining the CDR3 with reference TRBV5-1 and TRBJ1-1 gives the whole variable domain KAGVTQTPRYLIKTRGQQVTLSCSPISGHRSVSWYQQTPGQGLQFLFEYFSETQRNKGNFPGRFSGRQFSNSRSEMNVSTLELGDSALYLCASSEYVGKNTEAFFGQGTRLTVV.